This T cell receptor beta chain was observed in a study of blood T cell repertoires in COVID-19. About the research overall: Material from acute and convalescent COVID-19 was sourced from the United States, Italy and Spain. T cells, B-cell-depleted T cells, or PBMCs supplied cDNA or gDNA.

Seattle enrolled patients during active infection and tracked them longitudinally. The CDR3 extends over 14 amino acids. Germline-derived CDR1 and CDR2 are SGHTA and FQGTGA. Trimming at V came to 3 bases and at J to 0 bases, leaving 0 bases not matched to a gene. This clone turned up a few times. Methods used by the authors: The authors estimated nucleated cell counts from reference gene primer amplification. Libraries were prepared by immunoSEQ multiplex PCR; TCRdb keeps only in-frame clonotypes and omits some of them. That table is the source of V, J and clone size, and D and trimming were worked out from the DNA. The profile shows about 340,000 clones, over 80% of them singletons.

Sequenced sample: peripheral blood. This TCR was recovered from a woman aged 45-59 years with COVID-19, enrolled during active disease. This chain joins TRBV7-3 and TRBJ2-3; 7 bases fit TRBD2. The CDR3 bases are TGTGCCAGCAGCTTTAGCGGGAGCACAGATACGCAGTATTTT. This gives the protein CASSFSGSTDTQYF.